This entry lists 28 T cell receptor beta chains sequenced from one sample in a study of cytomegalovirus exposure and HLA in healthy donors. Primers: 60 Vbeta forward and 13 Jbeta reverse. Produced via immunoSEQ multiplex PCR; TCRdb's table is partial and in-frame only. The sample holds 150,000 to 200,000 clones; 70% are singletons and the top ten take about 4.5%. Source material: PBMCs. Receptors were obtained from a man between 18 and 29 years old in good health and CMV-seropositive.

This clone showed up just a few times. This chain connects TRBV2 to TRBJ1-2; D unresolved. Germline assignment: CDR1 SNHLY and CDR2 FYNNEI. This CDR3 has 15 amino acids. The V end was cut by 9 bases, the J end by 4 bases, with 21 bases between. The CDR3 bases are TGTGCCAGTCGTTTCCAGGTAACCTCGACCTATGGCTACACCTTC. Translation: CASRFQVTSTYGYTF.

This clone was counted between two and nine times. The J gene is TRBJ2-2, the V gene TRBV19; D remains ambiguous. The CDR3 is 15 amino acids. Germline CDR1 reads LNHDA; CDR2 reads SQIVND (reference sequence). Deletions cut 6 bases from V and 3 bases from J, with 14 bases between. The CDR3 spells CASRPPGQDTGELFF. DNA for the CDR3: TGTGCCAGTAGACCCCCAGGTCAGGACACCGGGGAGCTGTTTTTT.

Concerning this clone: In the same sample, other DNA sequences code for this CDR3. This sequence joins TRBV27 and TRBJ2-1; TRBD1 is a possible D gene (5 bases). Germline lookup yields CDR1 MNHEY and CDR2 SMNVEV (reference sequence). CDR3 length equals 12 residues. Trimming stripped 2 bases from V and 8 bases from J, with 7 bases between. CDR3 region: CASSLSRDEQFF. As DNA, the CDR3 is TGTGCCAGCAGTTTAAGCAGGGATGAGCAGTTCTTC.

J is TRBJ1-3 and V is TRBV10-3; 8 bases agree with TRBD1. With V trimmed by 10 bases and J by 0 bases, 5 bases remained unmatched. CDR1 and CDR2 from the germline V gene are ENHRY and SYGVKD. CDR3 length: 14 amino acids. The CDR3: CASVGTGSGNTIYF. CDR3 sequence (DNA): TGTGCCAGCGTCGGGACAGGCTCTGGAAACACCATATATTTT.

V is TRBV15 and J is TRBJ2-7; TRBD2 matches 13 bases. The V and J ends lost 5 bases and 5 bases, in that order; junction bases with no gene match: 6. The CDR3 length is 15 residues. The germline CDR1 and CDR2 sequences are LNHNV and YYDKDF (reference sequence). CDR3 DNA sequence: TGTGCCACCAGCCAGTTCGGACTAGCGGGAGACGAGCAGTACGTC. Protein: CATSQFGLAGDEQYV.

The chain has TRBV2 and TRBJ1-1; TRBD1 aligns across 7 bases. The V gene end was trimmed by 8 bases and the J gene end by 1 base; junction bases not matched to a gene: 4. The CDR3 has 13 amino acids. CDR1 and CDR2 (germline): SNHLY, FYNNEI. CDR3 bases: TGTGCCAGCTTTAGACAGGGGAACACTGAAGCTTTCTTT. Amino acids: CASFRQGNTEAFF. Supplemented by reference TRBV2 and TRBJ1-1, the full variable domain reads EPEVTQTPSHQVTQMGQEVILRCVPISNHLYFYWYRQILGQKVEFLVSFYNNEISEKSEIFDDQFSVERPDGSNFTLKIRSTKLEDSAMYFCASFRQGNTEAFFGQGTRLTVV.

V usage is TRBV30 and J usage is TRBJ1-1; a weak D match, TRBD1 (5 bases). Germline CDR1 is GTSNPN and CDR2 is SVGIG (reference sequence). The CDR3 covers 13 residues. V shed 4 bases and J shed 5 bases, with 14 bases lying between them. The CDR3 is CAWIFLGGTEAFF. As DNA, the CDR3 is TGTGCCTGGATCTTCCTTGGGGGGACTGAAGCTTTCTTT.

This clone turned up a few times. V is TRBV6-1 and J is TRBJ1-5; TRBD1 matches at 8 bases. Germline V gene sequence: CDR1 MNHNS, CDR2 SASEGT. This CDR3 region has 15 residues. V trimming: 1 base; J trimming: 6 bases; junction bases outside the gene matches: 5. The CDR3 spells CASSEGTGNGQPQHF. The CDR3 coding sequence is TGTGCCAGCAGTGAAGGGACAGGGAACGGTCAGCCCCAGCATTTT.

This chain joins TRBV7-3 and TRBJ2-2, with TRBD1 as a possible D gene (5 bases). Between the trimmed V and J ends, which lost 4 bases and 2 bases, there was a span of 8 bases. Germline V lookup: CDR1 SGHTA, CDR2 FQGTGA. The CDR3 has 14 residues. The CDR3 loop is CASSYQGNTGELFF. DNA for the CDR3: TGTGCCAGCAGCTACCAGGGTAACACCGGGGAGCTGTTTTTT.

The genes are TRBV19 and TRBJ2-3, with 13 bases fitting TRBD2. CDR1 and CDR2 (germline): LNHDA, SQIVND (reference sequence). There are 15 residues in the CDR3. V lost 7 bases, J lost 5 bases, and 6 bases stayed unmatched. The CDR3 coding sequence is TGTGCCAGTACCTTTACTAGCGGGGGGGGAGATACGCAGTATTTT. It yields the protein CASTFTSGGGDTQYF.

On this clone itself: The same CDR3 arises from other DNA sequences in this sample as well. The rearrangement links TRBV30 to TRBJ1-1; possibly TRBD1 for D (5 bases). CDR1 and CDR2 from the germline V gene are GTSNPN and SVGIG (reference sequence). With 2 bases removed from V and 1 base from J, the gap between germline ends came to 8 bases. CDR3 length: 13 residues. The DNA of the CDR3 is TGTGCCTGGAGTCCAGACAGGAACACTGAAGCTTTCTTT. Translation gives CAWSPDRNTEAFF.

The rearrangement links TRBV28 to TRBJ1-1, with TRBD1 as a possible D gene (6 bases). V lost 6 bases to trimming and J lost 5 bases, with 13 bases between them. This CDR3 is 13 amino acids long. Germline CDR1 MDHEN, CDR2 SYDVKM. CDR3 in amino acids: CASSPRQETEAFF. The CDR3 region has the DNA TGTGCCAGCAGCCCGAGACAGGAGACTGAAGCTTTCTTT.

The genes are TRBV2 and TRBJ1-4, with 7 bases fitting TRBD1. From germline, CDR1 is SNHLY and CDR2 FYNNEI. The CDR3 covers 16 residues. Trimming cost V 0 bases and J 7 bases; bases outside gene matches: 8. The CDR3 nucleotides are TGTGCCAGCAGTGAAGCGTCAGGGGGAGAAGTTGAAAAACTGTTTTTT. Amino acids: CASSEASGGEVEKLFF.

This chain joins TRBV5-4 and TRBJ1-4, with 8 bases lining up with TRBD1. Trimming cost V 0 bases and J 0 bases; bases outside gene matches: 4. This CDR3 spans 17 amino acids. CDR1 is SGHNT, CDR2 YYREEE, per germline (reference sequence). CDR3 coding DNA: TGTGCCAGCAGCTTGGGACAGGGGATTGCAACTAATGAAAAACTGTTTTTT. This encodes CASSLGQGIATNEKLFF.

The chain couples TRBV7-2 to TRBJ1-1, with D maybe TRBD1 (5 bases). Deletions cut 3 bases from V and 1 base from J, with 9 bases between. CDR3 length: 14 amino acids. The V gene's germline CDR1 is SGHTA and CDR2 FQGNSA. This chain's CDR3 is CASSFPQGNTEAFF. CDR3 sequence (DNA): TGTGCCAGCAGCTTCCCCCAGGGGAACACTGAAGCTTTCTTT.

This rearrangement joins TRBV6-5 to TRBJ1-5; D possibly corresponds to TRBD1 (5 bases). Germline CDR1 reads MNHEY; CDR2 reads SVGAGI. Between the trimmed V and J ends, which lost 5 bases and 5 bases, there was a span of 10 bases. The CDR3 spans 13 residues. DNA for the CDR3: TGTGCCAGCAGTAGGACACCCGATCAGCCCCAGCATTTT. Protein: CASSRTPDQPQHF.

The V call is TRBV5-6, the J call TRBJ1-2, with TRBD1 as a possible D gene (5 bases). Trimming took 6 bases from V and 2 from J, leaving 11 bases between them. This CDR3 is 13 amino acids long. The V gene's germline CDR1 is SGHDT and CDR2 YYEEEE. CDR3 amino acids: CASNVGANYGYTF. CDR3 in DNA: TGTGCCAGCAACGTAGGGGCCAACTATGGCTACACCTTC.

This sequence joins TRBV11-3 and TRBJ1-1; no firm D call. The CDR3 totals 13 residues. V was cut by 0 bases and J by 3 bases, with 5 bases left in between. Germline CDR1 is SGHNT and CDR2 is YENEEA. CDR3 nucleotide sequence: TGTGCCAGCAGCTTAGAACGGGACACTGAAGCTTTCTTT. Its translation is CASSLERDTEAFF. The entire variable domain, with the rest obtained from reference TRBV11-3 and TRBJ1-1, is as follows: EAGVVQSPRYKIIEKKQPVAFWCNPISGHNTLYWYLQNLGQGPELLIRYENEEAVDDSQLPKDRFSAERLKGVDSTLKIQPAELGDSAVYLCASSLERDTEAFFGQGTRLTVV.

This chain uses TRBV30 with TRBJ1-1; 8 nucleotides match TRBD1. Germline V gene data show CDR1 as GTSNPN and CDR2 as SVGIG (reference sequence). The CDR3 runs to 15 residues. V gave up 3 bases and J gave up 1 base; unmatched junction bases: 7. The CDR3 DNA reads TGTGCCTGGAGACCTACAGGGGGGGGGAACACTGAAGCTTTCTTT. Translating gives CAWRPTGGGNTEAFF. The whole variable domain, remainder taken from reference TRBV30 and TRBJ1-1, is SQTIHQWPATLVQPVGSPLSLECTVEGTSNPNLYWYRQAAGRGLQLLFYSVGIGQISSEVPQNLSASRPQDRQFILSSKKLLLSDSGFYLCAWRPTGGGNTEAFFGQGTRLTVV.

This sequence joins TRBV27 and TRBJ2-5, with unresolved D. The CDR3 is 13 residues long. V lost 3 bases and J lost 5, with 10 bases in between. Germline-derived CDR1 and CDR2 are MNHEY and SMNVEV (reference sequence). The CDR3 nucleotides are TGTGCCAGCAGTTTGGCGGATTTCGAGACCCAGTACTTC. Its protein is CASSLADFETQYF.

The rearrangement uses TRBV11-2 and TRBJ1-5; 7 nucleotides agree with TRBD1. Germline V lookup: CDR1 SGHAT, CDR2 FQNNGV. Trimming took 5 bases from V and 2 from J; bases not matched to a gene: 3. This CDR3 has 14 residues. CDR3 coding DNA: TGTGCCAGCAGCACCGGACAGGGCAATCAGCCCCAGCATTTT. Amino acids: CASSTGQGNQPQHF.

The chain couples TRBV28 to TRBJ1-2, with 8 bases matching TRBD1. The trim removed 6 bases at V and 3 bases at J, leaving 6 bases unmatched. Germline V gene data show CDR1 as MDHEN and CDR2 as SYDVKM. The CDR3 sequence is 14 residues long. CDR3 in amino acids: CASSSDRGHYGYTF. The CDR3 DNA reads TGTGCCAGCAGCTCCGACAGGGGTCACTATGGCTACACCTTC.

V and J are TRBV29-1 and TRBJ1-2; 12 bases match TRBD1. CDR1 SQVTM and CDR2 ANQGSEA come from the germline V gene. This CDR3 has 15 amino acids. Trimming cost V 7 bases and J 7 bases; bases outside gene matches: 13. This chain's CDR3 is CSAQVGGTGGSGYTF. The CDR3 DNA reads TGCAGCGCACAGGTTGGGGGGACAGGGGGCTCTGGCTACACCTTC.

This clone showed up just a few times. The gene calls are TRBV5-1 and TRBJ2-3; 8 nucleotides agree with TRBD2. The CDR3 has 14 amino acids. Germline trimming cut 6 bases from V and 5 bases from J; bases unmatched to any gene: 8. Germline-derived CDR1 and CDR2 are SGHRS and YFSETQ. The DNA of the CDR3 is TGCGCCAGCACTTCGGGGGGGCAAAGAGATACGCAGTATTTT. Translated, it gives CASTSGGQRDTQYF.

This clone was seen once. The chain links TRBV10-1 to TRBJ2-3; unclear D gene. The CDR3 covers 14 residues. Trimming took off 4 bases at V and 3 bases at J, with 11 bases between the two ends. Per germline, CDR1 WNHNN and CDR2 SYGVQD (reference sequence). In nucleotides, the CDR3 is TGCGCCAGCAGTGTGGGCCACTCAACAGATACGCAGTATTTT. Protein product: CASSVGHSTDTQYF.

This chain joins TRBV7-3 and TRBJ2-7; 8 nucleotides align to TRBD1. Germline V lookup: CDR1 SGHTA, CDR2 FQGTGA. The CDR3 covers 15 residues. With V trimmed by 2 bases and J by 1 base, 4 bases remained unmatched. This CDR3 is CASSLLDRGSYEQYV. The CDR3 DNA follows: TGTGCCAGCAGCTTACTCGACAGGGGTTCCTACGAGCAGTACGTC.

The chain couples TRBV11-3 to TRBJ2-7; D might be TRBD1 or TRBD2, each matching 6 bases. The V end lost 5 bases, the J end lost 1 base, and 15 bases lay between the germline ends. Germline CDR1 and CDR2: SGHNT and YENEEA. The CDR3 consists of 15 residues. CDR3 sequence: CASSLGGTWSYEQYV. As DNA, the CDR3 is TGTGCCAGCAGCCTAGGGGGGACTTGGTCCTACGAGCAGTACGTC.

V and J are TRBV5-4 and TRBJ1-2; D is undetermined. V was clipped by 2 bases and J by 3 bases, with 8 bases between them. The CDR3 spans 13 residues. CDR1 is SGHNT, CDR2 YYREEE, per germline (reference sequence). CDR3 nucleotide sequence: TGTGCCAGCAGCTTAAACATGGACTATGGCTACACCTTC. Translating gives CASSLNMDYGYTF.